The 15 T cell receptor beta chains listed next were all sequenced from one sample in a study of Graves' ophthalmopathy and Graves' hyperthyroidism. Using RNA transcripts, the TCR beta CDR3 regions were amplified. The first round was an RT-PCR with HTBI primers, and the second round was a multiplex PCR. One entry per CDR3 protein, called by TCRdb with MiXCR from the multiplex PCR reads. The table includes under 400,000 distinct CDR3 sequences, about a sixth detected once. Material for sequencing was peripheral blood. These receptors came from an adult man with Graves' ophthalmopathy.

This clonotype has ten or more counts. V usage is TRBV5-1 and J usage is TRBJ2-2; 9 bases agree with TRBD1. The CDR3 covers 16 residues. Looked up from germline, CDR1 is SGHRS and CDR2 is YFSETQ. The ends lost 4 bases at V and 5 bases at J; junction bases unmatched: 9. CDR3 in DNA: TGCGCCAGCAGCACGTTGGACAGGGGTGGAACCGGGGAGCTGTTTTTT. It is translated as CASSTLDRGGTGELFF.

This clonotype was seen repeatedly, ten times or more. J is TRBJ2-2 and V is TRBV27; 7 bases are shared with TRBD1. Per germline, CDR1 MNHEY and CDR2 SMNVEV (reference sequence). The junction had 10 bases not matched to a gene; V was cut back by 5 bases and J by 7 bases. The CDR3 runs 15 residues. The CDR3 DNA is TGTGCCAGCAGTCCCAGACAGGGTTCAGGCGGGGAGCTGTTTTTT. This gives the protein CASSPRQGSGGELFF.

This clonotype was observed at least ten times. The chain recombines TRBV6-1 with TRBJ2-2, with D perhaps TRBD2 (5 bases). V lost 4 bases to trimming and J lost 4 bases, with 16 bases between them. CDR1 and CDR2 (germline): MNHNS, SASEGT. The CDR3 consists of 16 residues. Here the CDR3 DNA reads TGTGCCAGCAGTGTTTCCTCGCTAGCCAGCACCGGGGAGCTGTTTTTT. This encodes CASSVSSLASTGELFF.

In its sample, this clonotype was seen many times. The chain carries TRBV6-1 and TRBJ1-2, with 7 bases identical to TRBD1. J was trimmed by 0 bases and V by 2 bases; bases with no gene match: 9. Germline V gene sequence: CDR1 MNHNS, CDR2 SASEGT. This CDR3 spans 17 amino acids. CDR3 region: CASSEMYGDRANYGYTF. CDR3 sequence (DNA): TGTGCCAGCAGTGAAATGTACGGGGACAGAGCTAACTATGGCTACACCTTC.

The V gene is TRBV28, the J gene TRBJ1-1; D possibly corresponds to TRBD1 (5 bases). This CDR3 region has 12 residues. Germline values: CDR1 MDHEN, CDR2 SYDVKM. V lost 7 bases and J lost 7, with 13 bases in between. As DNA, the CDR3 is TGTGCCAGCACTGTGACAGACTTTGAAGCTTTCTTT. It yields the protein CASTVTDFEAFF.

About this clonotype itself: Just one base apart from a much larger clone, this may be a read error. The chain combines TRBV7-2 with TRBJ2-5, with D possibly called TRBD1 or TRBD2 (5 bases each). The ends were cut back, 1 base at V and 7 bases at J, with 19 bases in the middle. This CDR3 contains 16 residues. Germline assignment: CDR1 SGHTA and CDR2 FQGNSA. The DNA of the CDR3 is TGTGCCAGCAGCTTAGTTGGCGAGGGGAGTCGGGGGACCCAGTACTTC. Its translation is CASSLVGEGSRGTQYF. Looking up the rest from reference TRBV7-2 and TRBJ2-5 gives the full variable domain: GAGVSQSPSNKVTEKGKDVELRCDPISGHTALYWYRQSLGQGLEFLIYFQGNSAPDKSGLPSDRFSAERTGGSVSTLTIQRTQQEDSAVYLCASSLVGEGSRGTQYFGPGTRLLVL.

This clonotype was counted ten times or more. The chain carries TRBV27 and TRBJ2-7; TRBD1 agrees at 8 bases. There are 13 residues in the CDR3. J gave up 6 bases and V 8 bases, and 9 bases lay outside the gene matches. Germline CDR1 is MNHEY and CDR2 is SMNVEV (reference sequence). CDR3 bases: TGTGCCAGCGGCGGGACAGGACGCGCCGAGCAGTACTTC. This sequence encodes CASGGTGRAEQYF.

This clonotype was seen ten or more times. This chain connects TRBV12-3 or TRBV12-4 to TRBJ1-2; 7 bases line up with TRBD1. The CDR3 consists of 14 residues. The V gene end was trimmed by 6 bases and the J gene end by 8 bases; junction bases not matched to a gene: 12. The CDR3, as DNA: TGTGCCAGCAGCCTATCCAACAGGGGTGGGGGCTACACCTTC. Its protein is CASSLSNRGGGYTF.

Ten or more counts support this clonotype. The genes are TRBV7-3 and TRBJ1-1; D not certain. The germline V gene has CDR1 SGHTA and CDR2 FQGTGA. V lost 3 bases and J 5 bases, leaving 10 bases between the germline ends. The CDR3 extends over 13 amino acids. CDR3 sequence reads: CASSFGGRTEAFF. The CDR3 nucleotides read TGTGCCAGCAGCTTCGGCGGGCGGACTGAAGCTTTCTTT.

This clonotype was seen many times. This sequence joins TRBV6-1 and TRBJ2-7, with D perhaps matching TRBD1 (6 bases). The V gene lost 8 bases and the J gene lost 2 bases, with 19 bases spanning the gap. CDR1 and CDR2 (germline): MNHNS, SASEGT. CDR3 size: 15 residues. CDR3 amino acids: CASQQGTLTTYEQYF. CDR3 bases: TGTGCCAGCCAGCAGGGGACACTTACCACCTACGAGCAGTACTTC.

This clonotype has ten or more counts. This chain uses TRBV30 with TRBJ1-3, with 7 bases lining up with TRBD1. V was pared by 4 bases and J by 4 bases, with 7 bases of the junction left unmatched. The germline V gene encodes CDR1 GTSNPN and CDR2 SVGIG (reference sequence). CDR3 length equals 14 residues. CDR3 sequence (DNA): TGTGCCTGGACCCCTACAGGGGTCGGAAACACCATATATTTT. Protein sequence: CAWTPTGVGNTIYF.

This clonotype was seen many times. The V and J genes are TRBV5-6 and TRBJ2-5, with D possibly called TRBD1 or TRBD2 (6 bases each). The V end lost 2 bases, the J end lost 5 bases, and 13 bases lay between the germline ends. This CDR3 region has 14 residues. The germline gives CDR1 SGHDT, CDR2 YYEEEE. In DNA form, the CDR3 reads TGTGCCAGCAGCTTCGTGGGGGGCACTGAGACCCAGTACTTC. Protein sequence: CASSFVGGTETQYF.

This clonotype occurred many times. The rearrangement uses TRBV11-1 and TRBJ2-7; 8 bases are shared with TRBD2. V gave up 5 bases and J gave up 2 bases; unmatched junction bases: 8. CDR1 and CDR2 (germline): SGHAT, FQDESV (reference sequence). This CDR3 is 15 amino acids long. CDR3 loop: CASSITSGVTYEQYF. The DNA of the CDR3 is TGTGCCAGCAGCATAACTAGCGGAGTTACCTACGAGCAGTACTTC.

This clonotype was seen many times. The genes are TRBV20-1 and TRBJ1-2; 12 bases align to TRBD1. Germline V gene sequence: CDR1 DFQATT, CDR2 SNEGSKA (reference sequence). V shed 1 base, J shed 0 bases, and the junction held 15 bases outside the gene matches. This CDR3 contains 20 residues. CDR3 residues: CSARVRDRGHLIGPNYGYTF. The CDR3 DNA reads as TGCAGTGCTAGAGTGCGGGACAGGGGGCACTTAATTGGTCCTAACTATGGCTACACCTTC.

This clonotype was seen a handful of times. The J gene is TRBJ1-5, the V gene TRBV12-3 or TRBV12-4, with D possibly being TRBD1 (5 bases). The length of the CDR3 is 14 residues. Trimming removed 3 bases from V and 7 bases from J, with 13 bases in between. CDR3 sequence: CASSLAGDGQPQHF. Written as DNA, the CDR3 is TGTGCCAGCAGTTTGGCCGGGGACGGACAGCCCCAGCATTTT.